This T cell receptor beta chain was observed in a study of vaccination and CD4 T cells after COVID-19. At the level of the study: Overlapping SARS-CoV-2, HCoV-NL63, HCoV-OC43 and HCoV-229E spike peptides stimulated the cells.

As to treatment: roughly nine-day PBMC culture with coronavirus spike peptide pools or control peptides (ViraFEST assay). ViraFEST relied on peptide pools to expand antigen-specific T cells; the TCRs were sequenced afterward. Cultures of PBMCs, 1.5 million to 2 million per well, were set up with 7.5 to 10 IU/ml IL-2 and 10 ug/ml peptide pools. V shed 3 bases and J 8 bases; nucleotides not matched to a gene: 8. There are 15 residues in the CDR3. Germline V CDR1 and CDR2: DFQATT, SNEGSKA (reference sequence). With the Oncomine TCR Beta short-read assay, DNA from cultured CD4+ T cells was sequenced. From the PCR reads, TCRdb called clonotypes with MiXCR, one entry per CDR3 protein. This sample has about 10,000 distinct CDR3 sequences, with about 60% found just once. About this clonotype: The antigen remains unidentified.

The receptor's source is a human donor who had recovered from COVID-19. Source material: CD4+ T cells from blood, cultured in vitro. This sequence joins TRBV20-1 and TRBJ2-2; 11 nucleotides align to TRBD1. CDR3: CSARGDRGEGGELFF. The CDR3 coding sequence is TGCAGTGCTAGGGGGGACAGGGGGGAAGGAGGGGAGCTGTTTTTT.